This T cell receptor beta chain was sequenced for a study of blood T cell repertoires in COVID-19. This CDR3 contains 14 residues. With V trimmed by 3 bases and J by 11 bases, 4 bases remained unmatched. Looked up from germline, CDR1 is SEHNR and CDR2 is FQNEAQ (reference sequence). This table comes from immunoSEQ multiplex PCR, and its TCRdb copy is limited to in-frame clones, with some not included. The data contain about 200,000 clones, about 88% of them singletons. The chain couples TRBV7-9 to TRBJ1-4, with 12 bases matching TRBD1. The source material was peripheral blood. The receptor was isolated from a human donor in a cohort sampled during active COVID-19. DNA for the CDR3: TGTGCCAGCAGCTTCCCGGGACAGGGGGCGAAACTGTTTTTT. Its protein product is CASSFPGQGAKLFF.